This entry concerns a single T cell receptor beta chain. CDR1 and CDR2 (germline): MDHEN, SYDVKM. With 8 bases clipped from V and 7 bases from J, the junction kept 9 bases outside the gene matches. The CDR3 totals 14 residues. These data belong to a study of T cell clones after liver transplantation. Study context: Timepoints were pre-transplant, pre-withdrawal, and after withdrawal was completed or failed.

The table came from immunoSEQ multiplex PCR; TCRdb's copy has only in-frame clones and leaves some out. The sample yields over 60,000 clones, about four fifths seen once. V and J are TRBV28 and TRBJ1-4; 8 bases line up with TRBD1. The clonotype originates from a human donor who received a liver transplant. Sample: CD4+ T cells from blood, taken before liver transplant. In DNA, the CDR3 is TGTGCCAGCGGGGGAGGGACAGGCCCTGAAAAACTGTTTTTT. It codes for CASGGGTGPEKLFF.